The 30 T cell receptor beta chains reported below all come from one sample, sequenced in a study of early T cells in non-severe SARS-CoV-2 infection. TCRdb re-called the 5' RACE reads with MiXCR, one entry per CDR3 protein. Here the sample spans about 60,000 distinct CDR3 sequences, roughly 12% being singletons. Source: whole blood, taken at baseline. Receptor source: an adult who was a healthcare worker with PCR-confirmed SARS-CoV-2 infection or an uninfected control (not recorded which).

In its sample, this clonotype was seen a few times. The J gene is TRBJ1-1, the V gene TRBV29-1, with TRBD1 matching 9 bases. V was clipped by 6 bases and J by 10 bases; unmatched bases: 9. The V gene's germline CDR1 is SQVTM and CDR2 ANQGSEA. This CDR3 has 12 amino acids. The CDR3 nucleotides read TGCAGCGTGCCCGGGACAGGGTATGGAGCTTTCTTT. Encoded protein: CSVPGTGYGAFF.

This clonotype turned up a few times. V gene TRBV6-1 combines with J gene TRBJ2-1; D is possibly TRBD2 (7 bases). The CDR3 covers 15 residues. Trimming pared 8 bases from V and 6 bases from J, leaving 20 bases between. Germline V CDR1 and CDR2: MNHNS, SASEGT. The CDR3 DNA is TGTGCCAGCCAAAGCGAGGGGGGGCCGGGCAATGAGCAGTTCTTC. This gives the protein CASQSEGGPGNEQFF.

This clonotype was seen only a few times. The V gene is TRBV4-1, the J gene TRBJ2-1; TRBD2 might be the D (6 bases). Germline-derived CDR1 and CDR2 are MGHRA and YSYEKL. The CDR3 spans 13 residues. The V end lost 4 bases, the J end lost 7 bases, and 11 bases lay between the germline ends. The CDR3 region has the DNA TGCGCCAGCAGCCCCCCGGGGAGGAATGAGCAGTTCTTC. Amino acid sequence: CASSPPGRNEQFF.

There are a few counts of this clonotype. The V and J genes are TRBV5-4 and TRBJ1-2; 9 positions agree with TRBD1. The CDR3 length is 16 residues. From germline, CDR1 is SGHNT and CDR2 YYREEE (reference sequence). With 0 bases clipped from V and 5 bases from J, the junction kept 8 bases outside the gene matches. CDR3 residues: CASSLGDRDGRYGYTF. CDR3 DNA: TGTGCCAGCAGCTTGGGGGACAGGGATGGGAGATATGGCTACACCTTC.

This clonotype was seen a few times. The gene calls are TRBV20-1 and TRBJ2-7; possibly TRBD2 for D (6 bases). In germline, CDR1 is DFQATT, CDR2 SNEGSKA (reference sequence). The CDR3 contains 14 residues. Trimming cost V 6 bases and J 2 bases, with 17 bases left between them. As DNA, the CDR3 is TGCAGTGCGAGGTCGGCGGGGAAAGCCTACGAGCAGTACTTC. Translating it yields CSARSAGKAYEQYF.

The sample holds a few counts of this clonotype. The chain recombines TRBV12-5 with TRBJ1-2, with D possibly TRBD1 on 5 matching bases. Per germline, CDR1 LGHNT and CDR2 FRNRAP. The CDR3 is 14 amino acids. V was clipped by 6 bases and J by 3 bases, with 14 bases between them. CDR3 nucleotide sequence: TGTGCTAGTGGCCCACAGGTCCGGGACTATGGCTACACCTTC. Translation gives CASGPQVRDYGYTF.

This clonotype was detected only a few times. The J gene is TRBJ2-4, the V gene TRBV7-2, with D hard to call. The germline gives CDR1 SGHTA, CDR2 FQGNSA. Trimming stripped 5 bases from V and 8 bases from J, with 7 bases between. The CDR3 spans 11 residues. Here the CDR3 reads CASSQRYIQYF. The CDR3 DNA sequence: TGTGCCAGCAGCCAGAGGTACATTCAGTACTTC.

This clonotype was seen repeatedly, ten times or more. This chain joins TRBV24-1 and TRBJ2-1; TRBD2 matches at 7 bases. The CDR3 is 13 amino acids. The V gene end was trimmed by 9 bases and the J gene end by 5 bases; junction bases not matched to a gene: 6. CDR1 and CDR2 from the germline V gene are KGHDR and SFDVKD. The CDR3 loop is CATGLADNNEQFF. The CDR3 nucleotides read TGTGCCACCGGGCTAGCGGATAACAATGAGCAGTTCTTC.

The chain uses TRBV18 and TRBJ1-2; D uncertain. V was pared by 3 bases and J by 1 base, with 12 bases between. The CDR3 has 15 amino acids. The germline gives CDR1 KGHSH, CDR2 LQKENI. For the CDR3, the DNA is TGTGCCAGCTCACCGGGAGCTTTCGATAACTATGGCTACACCTTC. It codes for CASSPGAFDNYGYTF.

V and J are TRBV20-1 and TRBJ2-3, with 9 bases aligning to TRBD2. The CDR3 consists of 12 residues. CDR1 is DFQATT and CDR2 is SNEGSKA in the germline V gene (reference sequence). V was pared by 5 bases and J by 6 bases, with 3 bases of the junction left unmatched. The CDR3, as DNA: TGCAGTGCTGCGGGGGGGGCGGATACGCAGTATTTT. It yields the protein CSAAGGADTQYF.

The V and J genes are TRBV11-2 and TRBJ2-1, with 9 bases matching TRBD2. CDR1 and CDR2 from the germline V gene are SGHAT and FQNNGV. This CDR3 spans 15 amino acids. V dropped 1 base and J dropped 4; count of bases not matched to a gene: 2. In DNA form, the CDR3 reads TGTGCCAGCAGCTTAGGCGGGGGGGATTACAATGAGCAGTTCTTC. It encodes CASSLGGGDYNEQFF.

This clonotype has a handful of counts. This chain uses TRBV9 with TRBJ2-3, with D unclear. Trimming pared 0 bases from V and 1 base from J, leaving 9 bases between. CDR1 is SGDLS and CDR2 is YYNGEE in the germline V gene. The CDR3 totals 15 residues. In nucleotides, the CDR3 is TGTGCCAGCAGCGTAGGGGGTGTCGGCACAGATACGCAGTATTTT. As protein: CASSVGGVGTDTQYF. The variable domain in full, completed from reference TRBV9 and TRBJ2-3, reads DSGVTQTPKHLITATGQRVTLRCSPRSGDLSVYWYQQSLDQGLQFLIQYYNGEERAKGNILERFSAQQFPDLHSELNLSSLELGDSALYFCASSVGGVGTDTQYFGPGTRLTVL.

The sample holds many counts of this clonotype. CDR3 DNA sequence: TGTGCCAGCAGCCGGGGGGCGCGAGAGACCCAGTACTTC. Protein sequence: CASSRGARETQYF. This chain uses TRBV7-3 with TRBJ2-5, with D possibly being TRBD2 (7 bases). CDR1 is SGHTA and CDR2 is FQGTGA in the germline V gene. V dropped 5 bases and J dropped 4 bases, with 11 bases sitting between them. The CDR3 extends over 13 amino acids.

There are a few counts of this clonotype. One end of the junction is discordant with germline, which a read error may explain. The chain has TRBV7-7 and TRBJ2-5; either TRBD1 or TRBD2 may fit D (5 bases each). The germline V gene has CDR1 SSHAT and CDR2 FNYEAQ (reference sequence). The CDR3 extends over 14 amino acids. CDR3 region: CASSPGTTRKTQYF. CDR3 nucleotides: TGTGCTAGCAGCCCCGGGACCACGAGAAAGACCCAGTACTTC.

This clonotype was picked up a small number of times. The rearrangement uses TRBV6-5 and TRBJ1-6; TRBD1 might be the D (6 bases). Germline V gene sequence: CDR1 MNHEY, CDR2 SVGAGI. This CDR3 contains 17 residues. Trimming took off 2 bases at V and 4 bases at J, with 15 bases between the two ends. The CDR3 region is CASSYGSGAEYNSPLHF. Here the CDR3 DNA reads TGTGCCAGCAGTTACGGTTCGGGGGCGGAATATAATTCACCCCTCCACTTT.

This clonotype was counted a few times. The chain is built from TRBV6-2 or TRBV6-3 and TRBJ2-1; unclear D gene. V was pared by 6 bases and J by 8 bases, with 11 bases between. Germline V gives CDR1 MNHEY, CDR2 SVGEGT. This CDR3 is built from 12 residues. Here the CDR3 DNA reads TGTGCCAGCAGCCCCCCCGTGGATGAGCAGTTCTTC. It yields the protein CASSPPVDEQFF.

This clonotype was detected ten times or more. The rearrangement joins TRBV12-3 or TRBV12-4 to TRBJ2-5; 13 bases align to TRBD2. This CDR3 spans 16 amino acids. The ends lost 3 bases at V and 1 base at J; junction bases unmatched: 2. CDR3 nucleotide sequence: TGTGCCAGCAGTTTTACTAGCGGGGGGGCCCAAGAGACCCAGTACTTC. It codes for CASSFTSGGAQETQYF.

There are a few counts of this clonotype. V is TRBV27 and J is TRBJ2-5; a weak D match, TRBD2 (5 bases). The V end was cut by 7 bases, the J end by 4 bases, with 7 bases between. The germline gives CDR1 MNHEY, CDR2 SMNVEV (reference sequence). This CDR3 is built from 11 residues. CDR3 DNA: TGTGCCAGCAAAGGGAGAGAGACCCAGTACTTC. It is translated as CASKGRETQYF.

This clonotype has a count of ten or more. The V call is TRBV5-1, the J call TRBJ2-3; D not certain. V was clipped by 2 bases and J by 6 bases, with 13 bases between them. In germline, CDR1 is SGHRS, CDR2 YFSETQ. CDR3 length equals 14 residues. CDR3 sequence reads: CASSFSPPTDTQYF. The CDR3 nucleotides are TGCGCCAGCAGCTTTAGCCCCCCGACTGATACGCAGTATTTT.

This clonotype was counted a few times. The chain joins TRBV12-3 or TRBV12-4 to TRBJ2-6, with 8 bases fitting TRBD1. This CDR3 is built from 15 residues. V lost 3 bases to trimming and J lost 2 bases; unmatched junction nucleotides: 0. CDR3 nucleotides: TGTGCCAGCAGTTTCAGGGGGCCTGGGGCCAACGTCCTGACTTTC. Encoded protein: CASSFRGPGANVLTF.

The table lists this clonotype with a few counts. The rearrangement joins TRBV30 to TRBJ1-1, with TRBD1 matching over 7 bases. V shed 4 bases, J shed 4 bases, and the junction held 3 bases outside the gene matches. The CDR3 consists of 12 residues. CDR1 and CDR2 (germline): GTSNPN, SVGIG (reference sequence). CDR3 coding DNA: TGTGCCTGGACAGGGGGTGGCACTGAAGCTTTCTTT. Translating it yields CAWTGGGTEAFF. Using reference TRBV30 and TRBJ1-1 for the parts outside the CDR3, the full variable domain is SQTIHQWPATLVQPVGSPLSLECTVEGTSNPNLYWYRQAAGRGLQLLFYSVGIGQISSEVPQNLSASRPQDRQFILSSKKLLLSDSGFYLCAWTGGGTEAFFGQGTRLTVV.

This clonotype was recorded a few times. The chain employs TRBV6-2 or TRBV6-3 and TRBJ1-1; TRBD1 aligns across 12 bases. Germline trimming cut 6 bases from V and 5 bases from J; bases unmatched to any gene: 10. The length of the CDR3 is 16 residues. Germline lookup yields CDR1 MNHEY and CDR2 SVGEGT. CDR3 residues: CASRPGTGGGGTEAFF. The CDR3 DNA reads TGTGCCAGCAGACCCGGGACAGGGGGCGGTGGGACTGAAGCTTTCTTT.

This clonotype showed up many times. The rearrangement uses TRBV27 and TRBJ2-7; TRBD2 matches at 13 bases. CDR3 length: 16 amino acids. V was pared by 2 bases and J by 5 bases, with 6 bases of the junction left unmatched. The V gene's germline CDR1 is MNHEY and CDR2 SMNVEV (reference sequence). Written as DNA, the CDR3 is TGTGCCAGCAGTTTAGCGATCGGACTAGCGGGGGACGAGCAGTACTTC. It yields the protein CASSLAIGLAGDEQYF.

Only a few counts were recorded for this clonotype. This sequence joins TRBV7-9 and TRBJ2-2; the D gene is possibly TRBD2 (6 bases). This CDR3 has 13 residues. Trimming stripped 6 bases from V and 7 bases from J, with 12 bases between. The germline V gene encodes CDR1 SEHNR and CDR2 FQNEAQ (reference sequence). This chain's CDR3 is CASRDTGGGELFF. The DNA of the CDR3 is TGTGCCAGCAGGGATACCGGGGGCGGGGAGCTGTTTTTT.

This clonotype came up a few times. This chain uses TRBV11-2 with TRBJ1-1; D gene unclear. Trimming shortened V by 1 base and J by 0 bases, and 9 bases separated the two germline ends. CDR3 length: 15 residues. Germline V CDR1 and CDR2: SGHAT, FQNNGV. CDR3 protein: CASSLGRTLNTEAFF. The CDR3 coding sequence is TGTGCCAGCAGCTTAGGCCGGACCCTGAACACTGAAGCTTTCTTT.

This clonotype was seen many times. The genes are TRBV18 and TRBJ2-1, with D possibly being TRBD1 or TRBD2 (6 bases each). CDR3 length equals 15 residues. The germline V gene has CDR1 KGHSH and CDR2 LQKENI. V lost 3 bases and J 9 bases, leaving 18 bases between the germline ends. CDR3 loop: CASSPGRGGTTEQFF. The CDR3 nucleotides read TGTGCCAGCTCACCCGGGAGAGGGGGGACCACTGAGCAGTTCTTC.

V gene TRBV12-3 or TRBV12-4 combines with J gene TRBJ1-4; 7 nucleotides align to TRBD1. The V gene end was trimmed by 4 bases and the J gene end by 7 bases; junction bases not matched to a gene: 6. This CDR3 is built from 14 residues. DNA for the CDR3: TGTGCCAGCAGTTCCCGGGACAGCATTGAAAAACTGTTTTTT. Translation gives CASSSRDSIEKLFF.

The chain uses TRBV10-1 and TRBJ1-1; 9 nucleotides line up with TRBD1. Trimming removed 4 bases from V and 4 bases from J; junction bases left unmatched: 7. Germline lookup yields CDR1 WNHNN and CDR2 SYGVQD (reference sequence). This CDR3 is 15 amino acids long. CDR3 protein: CASSGTGGVGTEAFF. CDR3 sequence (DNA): TGCGCCAGCAGTGGTACAGGGGGCGTCGGCACTGAAGCTTTCTTT.

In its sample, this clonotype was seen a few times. CDR3 loop: CASSSPEGQGDILRSGNTIYF. The CDR3 DNA reads as TGTGCCAGCAGCTCACCCGAAGGACAGGGGGATATCTTGCGTTCTGGAAACACCATATATTTT. V is TRBV7-6 and J is TRBJ1-3; 10 bases agree with TRBD1. Per germline, CDR1 SGHVS and CDR2 FNYEAQ. The CDR3 is 21 residues long. V lost 4 bases, J lost 1 base, and 19 bases stayed unmatched.

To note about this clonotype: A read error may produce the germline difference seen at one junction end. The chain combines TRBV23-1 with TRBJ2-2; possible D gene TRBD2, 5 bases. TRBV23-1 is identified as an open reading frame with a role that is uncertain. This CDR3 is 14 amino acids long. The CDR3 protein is CASSQSAGTGELFF. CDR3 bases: TGCGCCAGCAGTCAATCTGCGGGCACCGGGGAGCTTTTTTTT.